A selection of T cell receptor beta chains follows, all from one sample in a study of regulatory T cells in long-lasting Graves disease. In TCRdb, the multiplex PCR reads were re-called with MiXCR into one record per CDR3 protein. Counted here are fewer than 550,000 distinct CDR3 sequences, around 16% occurring once; the ten biggest clones make up just under 25%. These data also formed part of another study, on T cells in Graves' hyperthyroidism and ophthalmopathy.

The material sequenced was peripheral blood mononuclear cells (PBMCs), taken at new diagnosis, from a patient treated with antithyroid drugs. The receptors here all came from a woman aged 35-65 years with Graves disease. The CDR3 runs from the conserved cysteine through the conserved F or W. Fields, in order: J gene, D gene, clone size, V gene, CDR3 protein, CDR3 DNA. D genes are given only for firm matches. Clone sizes are given selectively: once, few, many, or a class where the clone is expanded.

TRBJ2-5 | TRBD2 | - | TRBV7-9 | CASSLRRLAEETQYF | TGTGCCAGCAGCTTAAGGAGACTAGCGGAAGAGACCCAGTACTTC
TRBJ2-7 | - | many | TRBV2 | CASTVQGGEQYF | TGTGCCAGCACGGTCCAGGGAGGCGAGCAGTACTTC
TRBJ2-5 | - | many | TRBV2 | CASSVQETQYF | TGTGCCAGCAGCGTCCAAGAGACCCAGTACTTC
TRBJ2-6 | - | few | TRBV7-9 | CASSLVLRSSGANVLTF | TGTGCCAGCAGCTTAGTTTTGAGGTCCTCTGGGGCCAACGTCCTGACTTTC
TRBJ1-6 | - | many | TRBV5-1 | CASSFQGLNNSPLHF | TGCGCCAGCAGCTTCCAGGGTTTGAATAATTCACCCCTCCACTTT
TRBJ2-2 | TRBD2 | - | TRBV11-2 | CASSPILAGGTGELFF | TGTGCCAGCAGCCCGATACTAGCGGGGGGGACCGGGGAGCTGTTTTTT
TRBJ1-1 | - | many | TRBV7-3 | CASSLGSSTEAFF | TGTGCCAGCAGCCTAGGAAGTAGCACTGAAGCTTTCTTT
TRBJ2-3 | TRBD2 | few | TRBV12-3/TRBV12-4 | CASSPGAGAPTDTQYF | TGTGCCAGCAGTCCCGGAGCGGGGGCCCCCACAGATACGCAGTATTTT
TRBJ2-3 | - | many | TRBV27 | CASSLSLGRTDTQYF | TGTGCCAGCAGTTTATCCCTGGGACGTACAGATACGCAGTATTTT
TRBJ1-2 | - | many | TRBV6-1 | CASSKRGVDYGYTF | TGTGCCAGCAGTAAGAGAGGGGTGGACTATGGCTACACCTTC
TRBJ2-7 | TRBD2 | once | TRBV5-1 | CASSSGLAGVPYEQYF | TGCGCCAGCAGCTCGGGACTAGCGGGGGTCCCGTACGAGCAGTACTTC
TRBJ2-5 | - | - | TRBV5-1 | CASSRQGPQETQYF | TGCGCCAGCAGCAGGCAGGGGCCCCAAGAGACCCAGTACTTC
TRBJ1-1 | - | many | TRBV12-3/TRBV12-4 | CASSLTGAYTEAFF | TGTGCCAGCAGTTTGACAGGAGCCTACACTGAAGCTTTCTTT
TRBJ2-3 | - | few | TRBV20-1 | CSASPGRSTDTQYF | TGCAGTGCTAGCCCGGGACGTAGCACAGATACGCAGTATTTT
TRBJ1-2 | - | many | TRBV11-2 | CASSFSKGPAEGYTF | TGTGCCAGCAGCTTCTCCAAGGGACCCGCGGAAGGCTACACCTTC
TRBJ1-1 | TRBD1 | few | TRBV5-1 | CASSQTGGWTPLEAFF | TGCGCCAGCAGCCAGACAGGGGGGTGGACACCCCTTGAAGCTTTCTTT
TRBJ2-1 | - | few | TRBV5-1 | CASSFRDNSYNEQFF | TGCGCCAGCAGCTTCCGGGACAACTCCTACAATGAGCAGTTCTTC
TRBJ1-1 | - | few | TRBV5-1 | CASSAIGWSQNTEAFF | TGCGCCAGCAGCGCGATTGGATGGAGTCAGAACACTGAAGCTTTCTTT
TRBJ1-5 | - | many | TRBV7-6 | CASSLYAGIDQPQHF | TGTGCCAGCAGCTTATACGCTGGGATAGATCAGCCCCAGCATTTT
TRBJ1-5 | - | few | TRBV5-1 | CASSSGESNQPQHF | TGCGCCAGCAGCTCCGGGGAGAGCAATCAGCCCCAGCATTTT
TRBJ1-1 | - | many | TRBV12-3/TRBV12-4 | CASGEGNTEAFF | TGTGCCAGCGGGGAGGGGAACACTGAAGCTTTCTTT
TRBJ1-5 | - | few | TRBV28 | CASSVPISPQHF | TGTGCCAGCAGCGTACCTATTAGTCCCCAGCATTTT
TRBJ2-4 | TRBD1 | many | TRBV28 | CASCLRDSPILAKNIQYF | TGTGCCAGCTGTCTCCGGGACAGTCCCATACTAGCCAAAAACATTCAGTACTTC
TRBJ1-5 | - | - | TRBV12-5 | CASGLVRNQPQHF | TGTGCTAGTGGTTTGGTACGGAATCAGCCCCAGCATTTT
TRBJ1-3 | - | - | TRBV20-1 | CSAKTSSSGNTIYF | TGCAGTGCTAAGACATCGAGCTCTGGAAACACCATATATTTT
TRBJ2-7 | - | many | TRBV24-1 | CATSDVGHGGLEQYF | TGTGCCACCAGTGATGTAGGTCATGGGGGCCTCGAGCAGTACTTC
TRBJ1-2 | TRBD1 | many | TRBV6-2/TRBV6-3 | CASSSGQGDLYGYTF | TGTGCCAGCAGTTCAGGACAGGGGGACCTTTATGGCTACACCTTC
TRBJ2-6 | - | - | TRBV15 | CATSNPGSGAFSGANVLTF | TGTGCCACCAGCAACCCCGGGTCGGGGGCGTTCTCTGGGGCCAACGTCCTGACTTTC
TRBJ2-2 | - | few | TRBV10-3 | CAIRDGPNTGELFF | TGTGCCATCAGGGACGGACCGAACACCGGGGAGCTGTTTTTT